This TCR beta chain was retrieved from a study of T cell repertoires in cytomegalovirus infection. Study overall: Public TCR beta signatures provided an indication of both CMV infection and a matching HLA type. Findings of the study overall: Ex vivo, HLA-C-restricted CMV-specific TCR beta clonotypes prevailed over the rest of the response. There were carriers of CMV plus the relevant HLA, and cumulative public TCR beta family frequency identified them.

The CDR3 sequence is 16 residues long. Germline CDR1 reads DFQATT; CDR2 reads SNEGSKA (reference sequence). Trimming at V came to 5 bases and at J to 7 bases, leaving 12 bases not matched to a gene. A remark on this clonotype: No antigen is known for it.

TCRdb independently ran MiXCR on the reads; one entry per CDR3 protein. The sample has about 260,000 distinct CDR3 sequences, roughly 13% seen once. This clonotype was obtained from a human donor in good health (CMV status not recorded). Some clones in this sample may be carry-over from other donors' samples. This chain joins TRBV20-1 and TRBJ1-6; 9 nucleotides line up with TRBD1. Sequencing was carried out using PBMCs. CDR3 loop: CSARLGTGTANSPLHF. CDR3 DNA: TGCAGTGCTCGACTCGGGACAGGGACCGCGAATTCACCCCTCCACTTT.